The 22 T cell receptor beta chains in this list originate from one sample, sequenced in a study of T cell repertoires in cytomegalovirus infection. MiXCR, applied by TCRdb to the reads, yields one record per CDR3 protein. The table records about 440,000 distinct CDR3 sequences, roughly 30% of them present only once. Sequenced input: PBMCs. The receptors here all came from a human donor in good health (CMV status not recorded). Some clones in this sample may be carry-over from other donors' samples.

This clonotype showed up many times. The rearrangement joins TRBV7-9 to TRBJ2-7, with 11 bases fitting TRBD1. With 5 bases clipped from V and 5 bases from J, the junction kept 5 bases outside the gene matches. Germline loops: CDR1 SEHNR, CDR2 FQNEAQ (reference sequence). This CDR3 comprises 14 residues. The CDR3 nucleotides read TGTGCCAGCAGCCCCGGACAGGGGGCACACGAGCAGTACTTC. Amino acid sequence: CASSPGQGAHEQYF.

This clonotype was seen only a few times. Given a much more abundant clone one base away, this may be a read error. The V call is TRBV7-2, the J call TRBJ1-6; D gene unclear. This CDR3 region has 14 residues. Germline loops: CDR1 SGHTA, CDR2 FQGNSA. The CDR3 reads CSSSLATRNSPLHF. The CDR3 DNA is TGTTCCAGCAGCTTAGCGACGCGAAATTCACCCCTCCACTTT.

The CDR3 nucleotides are TGCAGCGTTGAAGATCGACGTGGGGATGGCTACACCTTC. Encoded protein: CSVEDRRGDGYTF. The V gene is TRBV29-1, the J gene TRBJ1-2; D is unresolved. The ends were cut back, 0 bases at V and 6 bases at J, with 11 bases in the middle. In germline, CDR1 is SQVTM, CDR2 ANQGSEA. This CDR3 has 13 amino acids.

This chain links TRBV20-1 with TRBJ1-2, with D possibly being TRBD1 (6 bases). Trimming removed 1 base from V and 6 bases from J, with 12 bases in between. The CDR3 is 13 residues long. Looked up from germline, CDR1 is DFQATT and CDR2 is SNEGSKA (reference sequence). The CDR3 loop reads CSARAPGANGYTF. The CDR3 coding sequence is TGCAGTGCTAGAGCGCCGGGGGCGAATGGCTACACCTTC.

This clonotype was observed many times. J is TRBJ2-1 and V is TRBV7-6; weak D call: TRBD2 (5 bases). Germline-derived CDR1 and CDR2 are SGHVS and FNYEAQ. The CDR3 totals 14 residues. Trimming cost V 1 base and J 8 bases, with 12 bases left between them. CDR3 region: CASSLGASSYEQFF. The CDR3 DNA follows: TGTGCCAGCAGCTTAGGGGCTAGCAGCTATGAGCAGTTCTTC.

The genes are TRBV4-1 and TRBJ2-7, with D unresolved. Trimming stripped 0 bases from V and 3 bases from J, with 6 bases between. Germline V gene lookup returns CDR1 MGHRA and CDR2 YSYEKL. The CDR3 is 13 amino acids. The CDR3 loop is CASSQDTDYEQYF. The CDR3 DNA sequence: TGCGCCAGCAGCCAAGATACCGACTACGAGCAGTACTTC.

This clonotype was seen repeatedly, ten times or more. The chain combines TRBV7-8 with TRBJ2-5; TRBD1 agrees at 9 bases. The CDR3 loop spans 16 amino acids. Germline V gene lookup returns CDR1 SGHVS and CDR2 FQNEAQ. Trimming removed 4 bases from V and 4 bases from J; junction bases left unmatched: 10. The CDR3 DNA reads as TGTGCCAGCAGCTCGGCGGGACAGGGAAGGGGAGAGACCCAGTACTTC. Amino acid sequence: CASSSAGQGRGETQYF.

The V call is TRBV6-2 or TRBV6-3, the J call TRBJ2-5; D uncertain. V dropped 6 bases and J dropped 3 bases, with 11 bases sitting between them. Germline V CDR1 and CDR2: MNHEY, SVGEGT. The CDR3 has 13 residues. In nucleotides, the CDR3 is TGTGCCAGCAGCCCGGGTGTGGAAGAGACCCAGTACTTC. Its protein product is CASSPGVEETQYF.

This clonotype was seen only a few times. The rearrangement links TRBV28 to TRBJ1-1; D is unresolved. The CDR3 contains 14 residues. The V end lost 2 bases, the J end lost 0 bases, and 7 bases lay between the germline ends. Germline V gene lookup returns CDR1 MDHEN and CDR2 SYDVKM. In DNA, the CDR3 is TGTGCCAGCAGTTTACCCGGGATGAACACTGAAGCTTTCTTT. Translation: CASSLPGMNTEAFF.

This clonotype has a handful of counts. The chain combines TRBV15 with TRBJ1-5; 9 bases align to TRBD1. The V segment lost 2 bases and the J segment 0 bases; nucleotides outside the gene matches: 2. The CDR3 runs 16 residues. Per the germline V gene, CDR1 is LNHNV and CDR2 is YYDKDF (reference sequence). The CDR3 protein is CATSRSDRGSNQPQHF. The CDR3 nucleotides are TGTGCCACCAGCAGATCGGACAGGGGTAGCAATCAGCCCCAGCATTTT.

This chain uses TRBV7-3 with TRBJ2-3; D gene ambiguous. The ends were cut back, 4 bases at V and 4 bases at J, with 6 bases in the middle. The CDR3 has 12 residues. Germline CDR1 is SGHTA and CDR2 is FQGTGA. CDR3 sequence reads: CASSSWSDTQYF. CDR3 bases: TGTGCCAGCAGCTCGTGGTCAGATACGCAGTATTTT.

This clonotype has a handful of counts. The CDR3 spells CASSQATGWTEAFF. The DNA of the CDR3 is TGCGCCAGCAGCCAAGCGACAGGGTGGACTGAAGCTTTCTTT. The rearrangement uses TRBV4-3 and TRBJ1-1, with 7 bases that match TRBD1. The trim removed 1 base at V and 5 bases at J, leaving 4 bases unmatched. This CDR3 region has 14 residues. Germline CDR1 is LGHNA and CDR2 is YSLEER.

The chain joins TRBV12-3 or TRBV12-4 to TRBJ2-3; D is uncertain. V was clipped by 1 base and J by 2 bases, with 4 bases between them. The CDR3 length is 13 residues. The CDR3 spells CASSLDITDTQYF. CDR3 in DNA: TGTGCCAGCAGTTTAGACATCACAGATACGCAGTATTTT.

The chain combines TRBV11-2 with TRBJ2-4, with D possibly TRBD1 on 6 matching bases. The CDR3 has 15 amino acids. Germline CDR1 reads SGHAT; CDR2 reads FQNNGV. V was cut by 1 base and J by 7 bases, with 14 bases left in between. The CDR3 DNA reads TGTGCCAGCAGCTTAGCACAGGGTAAACTCAACATTCAGTACTTC. The encoded protein is CASSLAQGKLNIQYF.

This clonotype was counted between two and nine times. The V gene is TRBV11-1, the J gene TRBJ1-1; D ambiguous. V was trimmed by 2 bases and J by 6 bases, leaving 10 bases between them. This CDR3 is 13 amino acids long. Germline values: CDR1 SGHAT, CDR2 FQDESV (reference sequence). The CDR3 reads CASSLYGGSEAFF. The CDR3 region has the DNA TGTGCCAGCAGCTTATATGGCGGTTCTGAAGCTTTCTTT.

The chain combines TRBV20-1 with TRBJ1-4; D may be TRBD1 (5 bases). The CDR3 runs 15 residues. The V and J ends lost 0 bases and 3 bases respectively, with 11 bases between them. Germline CDR1 DFQATT, CDR2 SNEGSKA (reference sequence). CDR3 protein: CSAREGVEANEKLFF. The CDR3 DNA follows: TGCAGTGCTAGAGAAGGGGTGGAAGCTAATGAAAAACTGTTTTTT.

This chain joins TRBV6-2 or TRBV6-3 and TRBJ1-2; weak D call: TRBD1 (5 bases). This CDR3 region has 14 residues. The germline CDR1 and CDR2 sequences are MNHEY and SVGEGT. The ends were cut back, 6 bases at V and 7 bases at J, with 18 bases in the middle. The CDR3 DNA reads as TGTGCCAGCAGCCGGGACCTAGTAGGGGCTGGCTACACCTTC. Translating it yields CASSRDLVGAGYTF.

This chain uses TRBV2 with TRBJ1-6, with D perhaps TRBD1 (5 bases). The V end lost 6 bases, the J end lost 8 bases, and 11 bases lay between the germline ends. The CDR3 contains 13 residues. The germline V gene encodes CDR1 SNHLY and CDR2 FYNNEI. The CDR3 region has the DNA TGTGCCAGCAGAGGGACGACGGATTCACCCCTCCACTTT. Translated: CASRGTTDSPLHF.

This clonotype was detected a few times. This chain links TRBV6-1 with TRBJ1-5; D is ambiguous. The CDR3 loop spans 14 amino acids. Between the trimmed V and J ends, which lost 0 bases and 6 bases, there was a span of 9 bases. The germline CDR1 and CDR2 sequences are MNHNS and SASEGT. The CDR3 protein is CASSEALGSQPQHF. For the CDR3, the DNA is TGTGCCAGCAGTGAAGCTCTGGGGAGTCAGCCCCAGCATTTT.

This clonotype was recorded at least ten times. The chain has TRBV7-2 and TRBJ1-6, with a tentative D call TRBD1 (5 bases). V lost 1 base, J lost 10 bases, and 14 bases lay in between. The CDR3 sequence is 15 residues long. The germline V gene has CDR1 SGHTA and CDR2 FQGNSA. The CDR3 sequence is CASSLGSGLGSPLHF. Written as DNA, the CDR3 is TGTGCCAGCAGCTTAGGGTCAGGGTTGGGATCACCCCTCCACTTT.

The rearrangement uses TRBV11-2 and TRBJ2-1; D may be TRBD2 (6 bases). The CDR3 contains 14 residues. The germline V gene encodes CDR1 SGHAT and CDR2 FQNNGV. Trimming removed 10 bases from V and 5 bases from J, with 18 bases in between. The CDR3 region is CATTESGVNNEQFF. The DNA of the CDR3 is TGTGCCACCACTGAGTCGGGGGTTAACAATGAGCAGTTCTTC.

The V gene is TRBV29-1, the J gene TRBJ2-3; 11 bases fit TRBD2. This CDR3 is 18 amino acids long. Trimming took 1 base from V and 6 from J; bases not matched to a gene: 15. Germline V gene sequence: CDR1 SQVTM, CDR2 ANQGSEA. The DNA for the CDR3 is TGCAGCGTTGAAGTATGGAGTGGTAGCGGGGGGGCCGAGGATACGCAGTATTTT. Its protein product is CSVEVWSGSGGAEDTQYF.